These T cell receptor beta chains were read from a single sample in a study of control samples from healthy donors and cancer patients. Produced via immunoSEQ multiplex PCR; TCRdb's table is partial and in-frame only. The sample records approximately 90,000 clones, approximately 93% being singletons. Sequenced material: blood. These receptors came from a woman aged 25 to 39 in good health. The CDR3 runs from the conserved cysteine through the conserved F or W. The order of the fields is J gene, V gene, CDR3 length, clone size, D gene, CDR3 DNA, CDR3 protein. D genes are given only for firm matches. The listing skips clone size in some rows; elsewhere it reads once, few, many or a size class.

j_gene: TRBJ1-5
v_gene: TRBV6-6
len: 17
abundance: NA
d_gene: TRBD1
CDR3nt: TGTGCCAGCAGTCAAACCCCGGGACAGGGGGTGAATCAGCCCCAGCATTTT
CDR3aa: CASSQTPGQGVNQPQHF

j_gene: TRBJ2-3
v_gene: TRBV11-3
len: 14
abundance: NA
d_gene: NA
CDR3nt: TGTGCCAGCAGCCCGAGCCGTAGTAGAGATACGCAGTATTTT
CDR3aa: CASSPSRSRDTQYF

j_gene: TRBJ2-3
v_gene: TRBV6-5
len: 15
abundance: NA
d_gene: NA
CDR3nt: TGTGCCAGCAGTTATAGTGACAGAAGCACAGATACGCAGTATTTT
CDR3aa: CASSYSDRSTDTQYF

j_gene: TRBJ2-3
v_gene: TRBV7-9
len: 15
abundance: NA
d_gene: NA
CDR3nt: TGTGCCACCAGTCCTGGCGGGCTTCATACAGATACGCAGTATTTT
CDR3aa: CATSPGGLHTDTQYF

j_gene: TRBJ1-2
v_gene: TRBV11-2
len: 17
abundance: NA
d_gene: TRBD1
CDR3nt: TGTGCCAGCAGCTTAAATTCGGGGACAGGGGGCATCTATGGCTACACCTTC
CDR3aa: CASSLNSGTGGIYGYTF

j_gene: TRBJ1-5
v_gene: TRBV7-2
len: 15
abundance: NA
d_gene: NA
CDR3nt: TGTGCCAGCAGCTTAGTGGGAGGGCTAAATCAGCCCCAGCATTTT
CDR3aa: CASSLVGGLNQPQHF

j_gene: TRBJ1-4
v_gene: TRBV5-8
len: 15
abundance: NA
d_gene: TRBD1
CDR3nt: TGTGCCAGCAGCTTAAACAGGGGAACTAATGAAAAACTGTTTTTT
CDR3aa: CASSLNRGTNEKLFF

j_gene: TRBJ2-7
v_gene: TRBV27
len: 16
abundance: NA
d_gene: NA
CDR3nt: TGTGCCAGCAGTTTTTCCGGTAGCGTTATCTCCTACGAGCAGTACTTC
CDR3aa: CASSFSGSVISYEQYF

j_gene: TRBJ1-5
v_gene: TRBV7-9
len: 15
abundance: once
d_gene: NA
CDR3nt: TGTGCCAGCAGCCCGGGTGGGTATAGCAATCAGCCCCAGCATTTT
CDR3aa: CASSPGGYSNQPQHF

j_gene: TRBJ1-1
v_gene: TRBV6-5
len: 14
abundance: NA
d_gene: NA
CDR3nt: TGTGCCAGCAGTTACTCGACAGCTAACACTGAAGCTTTCTTT
CDR3aa: CASSYSTANTEAFF

j_gene: TRBJ2-1
v_gene: TRBV10-3
len: 15
abundance: NA
d_gene: TRBD2
CDR3nt: TGTGCCATCAGTACGGCCGGGACTAGCTCCAATGAGCAGTTCTTC
CDR3aa: CAISTAGTSSNEQFF

j_gene: TRBJ1-3
v_gene: TRBV6-1
len: 14
abundance: NA
d_gene: NA
CDR3nt: TGTGCTAGCAGTGAACGGTGGGGTGGAAACACCATATATTTT
CDR3aa: CASSERWGGNTIYF

j_gene: TRBJ2-3
v_gene: TRBV28
len: 13
abundance: NA
d_gene: NA
CDR3nt: TGTGCCAGCAGTAAAGGTGGCCCAGATACGCAGTATTTT
CDR3aa: CASSKGGPDTQYF

j_gene: TRBJ2-1
v_gene: TRBV7-2
len: 15
abundance: NA
d_gene: TRBD2
CDR3nt: TGTGCCAGCAGCCAACTAGCGGAGACCTACAATGAGCAGTTCTTC
CDR3aa: CASSQLAETYNEQFF

j_gene: TRBJ1-1
v_gene: TRBV4-1
len: 15
abundance: few
d_gene: NA
CDR3nt: TGCGCCAGCAGCCAAGAAACTCGAGGGAGAACTGAAGCTTTCTTT
CDR3aa: CASSQETRGRTEAFF

j_gene: TRBJ2-3
v_gene: TRBV4-1
len: 16
abundance: once
d_gene: NA
CDR3nt: TGCGCCAGCAGCCAAGATCAAGGCCTATACCTTGTCGCGCAGTATTTT
CDR3aa: CASSQDQGLYLVAQYF

j_gene: TRBJ1-5
v_gene: TRBV6-1
len: 14
abundance: once
d_gene: NA
CDR3nt: TGTGCCAGCAGCAGCCCAGGGGTTGGGCAGCCCCAGCATTTT
CDR3aa: CASSSPGVGQPQHF

j_gene: TRBJ2-5
v_gene: TRBV3-1/TRBV3-2
len: 13
abundance: NA
d_gene: NA
CDR3nt: TGTGCCAGCAGCCAAACCTTCGGGACCTATTTGTACTTC
CDR3aa: CASSQTFGTYLYF

j_gene: TRBJ2-7
v_gene: TRBV5-4
len: 16
abundance: NA
d_gene: NA
CDR3nt: TGTGCCAGCAGCCCGAGAGGCGGGACAGTCTCCTACGAGCAGTACTTC
CDR3aa: CASSPRGGTVSYEQYF

j_gene: TRBJ2-3
v_gene: TRBV7-9
len: 19
abundance: NA
d_gene: TRBD1
CDR3nt: TGTGCCAGCAGCTTAGCGTCGGGTTGGGGACAGGGATACACAGATACGCAGTATTTT
CDR3aa: CASSLASGWGQGYTDTQYF

j_gene: TRBJ2-7
v_gene: TRBV27
len: 14
abundance: NA
d_gene: NA
CDR3nt: TGTGCCAGCAGTTTAGGTCGGGGCGACTACGAGCAGTACTTC
CDR3aa: CASSLGRGDYEQYF

j_gene: TRBJ2-2
v_gene: TRBV5-6
len: 16
abundance: NA
d_gene: TRBD2
CDR3nt: TGTGCCAGCAGCTTGTCGTTAGCGGGGAACACCGGGGAGCTGTTTTTT
CDR3aa: CASSLSLAGNTGELFF

j_gene: TRBJ2-2
v_gene: TRBV5-4
len: 12
abundance: NA
d_gene: NA
CDR3nt: TGTGCCAGCAGCTTCCACACCGGGGAGCTGTTTTTT
CDR3aa: CASSFHTGELFF

j_gene: TRBJ2-7
v_gene: TRBV27
len: 13
abundance: NA
d_gene: NA
CDR3nt: TGTGCCAGCAGTTTAGTGGCATCTGGAGAGCAGTACTTC
CDR3aa: CASSLVASGEQYF

j_gene: TRBJ2-5
v_gene: TRBV6-6
len: 12
abundance: NA
d_gene: NA
CDR3nt: TGTGCCAGCAGGGGGCCAGAAGAGACCCAGTACTTC
CDR3aa: CASRGPEETQYF

j_gene: TRBJ1-4
v_gene: TRBV11-3
len: 13
abundance: NA
d_gene: NA
CDR3nt: TGTGCCAGCAGCTTAGGTTATACTTCGGAACTGTTTTTT
CDR3aa: CASSLGYTSELFF

j_gene: TRBJ1-1
v_gene: TRBV4-1
len: 14
abundance: NA
d_gene: NA
CDR3nt: TGCGCCAGCAGCCAAGATCGGGGAGGCACTGAAGCTTTCTTT
CDR3aa: CASSQDRGGTEAFF

j_gene: TRBJ2-3
v_gene: TRBV10-3
len: 14
abundance: NA
d_gene: TRBD2
CDR3nt: TGTGCCATCAGTCCTAGCGGCAGAGGATATACGCAGTATTTT
CDR3aa: CAISPSGRGYTQYF

j_gene: TRBJ2-3
v_gene: TRBV4-2
len: 14
abundance: NA
d_gene: NA
CDR3nt: TGTGCCAGCAGCCCCACTAGAGACACAGATACGCAGTATTTT
CDR3aa: CASSPTRDTDTQYF

j_gene: TRBJ1-6
v_gene: TRBV7-9
len: 12
abundance: NA
d_gene: NA
CDR3nt: TGTGCCAGCAGCGATACTGGGTCACCCCTCCACTTT
CDR3aa: CASSDTGSPLHF

j_gene: TRBJ1-5
v_gene: TRBV24-1
len: 14
abundance: NA
d_gene: NA
CDR3nt: TGTGCCACCGATTCCGGACAGTCAAATCAGCCCCAGCATTTT
CDR3aa: CATDSGQSNQPQHF

j_gene: TRBJ2-5
v_gene: TRBV7-2
len: 14
abundance: NA
d_gene: NA
CDR3nt: TGTGCCAGCAGCCCGGGCGGGGCTCAAGAGACCCAGTACTTC
CDR3aa: CASSPGGAQETQYF

j_gene: TRBJ1-1
v_gene: TRBV2
len: 13
abundance: NA
d_gene: NA
CDR3nt: TGTGCCAGCAGCCGTGAAGGCCACACTGAAGCTTTCTTT
CDR3aa: CASSREGHTEAFF

j_gene: TRBJ1-1
v_gene: TRBV2
len: 13
abundance: once
d_gene: TRBD1
CDR3nt: TGTGCCAGCAGGGGACAGCCGAACACTGAAGCTTTCTTT
CDR3aa: CASRGQPNTEAFF

j_gene: TRBJ1-4
v_gene: TRBV6-2/TRBV6-3
len: 13
abundance: NA
d_gene: NA
CDR3nt: TGTGCCAGCAGTTTCCCAGGATCGGAAAAACTGTTTTTT
CDR3aa: CASSFPGSEKLFF

j_gene: TRBJ1-5
v_gene: TRBV6-1
len: 15
abundance: NA
d_gene: NA
CDR3nt: TGTGCCAGCAGTGAAGCGCTTCACAGGGCCCAGCCCCAGCATTTT
CDR3aa: CASSEALHRAQPQHF

j_gene: TRBJ2-1
v_gene: TRBV6-5
len: 16
abundance: NA
d_gene: NA
CDR3nt: TGTGCCAGCAGTTATCGCGGAAGTTTTGCTCAGAATGAGCAGTTCTTC
CDR3aa: CASSYRGSFAQNEQFF

j_gene: TRBJ1-5
v_gene: TRBV11-2
len: 15
abundance: NA
d_gene: NA
CDR3nt: TGTGCCAGCAGCTTAGCCCACAGGGACGGCCAGCCCCAGCATTTT
CDR3aa: CASSLAHRDGQPQHF

j_gene: TRBJ2-5
v_gene: TRBV28
len: 16
abundance: NA
d_gene: TRBD2
CDR3nt: TGTGCCAGCGGGGGGGGACTAGTCAATTTAGGGGAGACCCAGTACTTC
CDR3aa: CASGGGLVNLGETQYF

j_gene: TRBJ1-4
v_gene: TRBV18
len: 16
abundance: NA
d_gene: NA
CDR3nt: TGTGCCAGCTCACCACGGGACCGAGCAACTAATGAAAAACTGTTTTTT
CDR3aa: CASSPRDRATNEKLFF

j_gene: TRBJ1-5
v_gene: TRBV19
len: 16
abundance: NA
d_gene: TRBD1
CDR3nt: TGTGCCAGTAACCCTGAGGGGACAGGGGGCTTTCAGCCCCAGCATTTT
CDR3aa: CASNPEGTGGFQPQHF

j_gene: TRBJ2-3
v_gene: TRBV5-1
len: 16
abundance: NA
d_gene: TRBD1
CDR3nt: TGCGCCAGCAGCTGGGCGGGACAGGGGACCACAGATACGCAGTATTTT
CDR3aa: CASSWAGQGTTDTQYF

j_gene: TRBJ1-3
v_gene: TRBV18
len: 16
abundance: NA
d_gene: TRBD1
CDR3nt: TGTGCCAGCTCACCACCGGAGGGGGCTGCTGGAAACACCATATATTTT
CDR3aa: CASSPPEGAAGNTIYF

j_gene: TRBJ1-2
v_gene: TRBV3-1/TRBV3-2
len: 14
abundance: NA
d_gene: NA
CDR3nt: TGTGCCAGCAGCCAAGAAGGGCGGGTTTATGGCTACACCTTC
CDR3aa: CASSQEGRVYGYTF

j_gene: TRBJ1-5
v_gene: TRBV30
len: 12
abundance: NA
d_gene: NA
CDR3nt: TGTGCCTGGAGTCAAGGAAGTCAGCCCCAGCATTTT
CDR3aa: CAWSQGSQPQHF

j_gene: TRBJ1-1
v_gene: TRBV18
len: 15
abundance: NA
d_gene: NA
CDR3nt: TGTGCCAGCTCACCAGAGGCGGGGGCGAGAACTGAAGCTTTCTTT
CDR3aa: CASSPEAGARTEAFF

j_gene: TRBJ1-4
v_gene: TRBV5-1
len: 15
abundance: NA
d_gene: NA
CDR3nt: TGCGCCAGCAGCTTTGGGCCCACCGGTAATGAAAAACTGTTTTTT
CDR3aa: CASSFGPTGNEKLFF

j_gene: TRBJ1-5
v_gene: TRBV19
len: 15
abundance: NA
d_gene: NA
CDR3nt: TGTGCCAGTAGTATAGCCAGCTTCACGCATCAGCCCCAGCATTTT
CDR3aa: CASSIASFTHQPQHF

j_gene: TRBJ1-3
v_gene: TRBV6-1
len: 14
abundance: once
d_gene: NA
CDR3nt: TGTGCCAGCAGTGAAAGGCCGACGCGAGGCACCATATATTTT
CDR3aa: CASSERPTRGTIYF

j_gene: TRBJ2-1
v_gene: TRBV30
len: 20
abundance: NA
d_gene: NA
CDR3nt: TGTGCCTGGAGTGTTGGCTTTGATGTTCGGGCCTCCCATCCTTACAATGAGCAGTTCTTC
CDR3aa: CAWSVGFDVRASHPYNEQFF

j_gene: TRBJ2-7
v_gene: TRBV6-1
len: 15
abundance: NA
d_gene: TRBD2
CDR3nt: TGTGCCAGCAGTGAGTTAGCGGGAGGTACCTACGAGCAGTACTTC
CDR3aa: CASSELAGGTYEQYF

j_gene: TRBJ2-7
v_gene: TRBV13
len: 14
abundance: NA
d_gene: TRBD2
CDR3nt: TGTGCCAGCAGCCCAGGGACTAGTCCGTACGAGCAGTACTTC
CDR3aa: CASSPGTSPYEQYF

j_gene: TRBJ1-3
v_gene: TRBV3-1/TRBV3-2
len: 15
abundance: NA
d_gene: NA
CDR3nt: TGTGCCAGCAGCCAAGCCATAGCCTCTGGAAACACCATATATTTT
CDR3aa: CASSQAIASGNTIYF

j_gene: TRBJ1-1
v_gene: TRBV5-1
len: 15
abundance: few
d_gene: NA
CDR3nt: TGCGCCAGCAGCCCCGGGATCGGACAGTACACTGAAGCTTTCTTT
CDR3aa: CASSPGIGQYTEAFF

j_gene: TRBJ2-3
v_gene: TRBV9
len: 16
abundance: once
d_gene: TRBD2
CDR3nt: TGTGCCAGCAGCCCCAGACTAGCGGGGGGCCCAGATACGCAGTATTTT
CDR3aa: CASSPRLAGGPDTQYF